This paragraph covers one T cell receptor (beta chain) sequence. There are 11 residues in the CDR3. Germline CDR1 reads DFQATT; CDR2 reads SNEGSKA (reference sequence). V was pared by 4 bases and J by 3 bases, with 4 bases between. This record comes from a study of cytomegalovirus exposure and HLA in healthy donors. This PCR relied on a set of 60 Vbeta primers and 13 Jbeta primers. The assay was immunoSEQ multiplex PCR, and TCRdb's table has in-frame clones only and misses some. The sample shows some 190,000 clones, roughly 79% of them seen only once. This TCR came from a woman younger than 30 in good health and CMV-seronegative. Material for sequencing was PBMCs. This chain links TRBV20-1 with TRBJ2-1; D gene unclear. Written as DNA, the CDR3 is TGCAGTGCTACTAGCTACAATGAGCAGTTCTTC. Amino acids: CSATSYNEQFF.